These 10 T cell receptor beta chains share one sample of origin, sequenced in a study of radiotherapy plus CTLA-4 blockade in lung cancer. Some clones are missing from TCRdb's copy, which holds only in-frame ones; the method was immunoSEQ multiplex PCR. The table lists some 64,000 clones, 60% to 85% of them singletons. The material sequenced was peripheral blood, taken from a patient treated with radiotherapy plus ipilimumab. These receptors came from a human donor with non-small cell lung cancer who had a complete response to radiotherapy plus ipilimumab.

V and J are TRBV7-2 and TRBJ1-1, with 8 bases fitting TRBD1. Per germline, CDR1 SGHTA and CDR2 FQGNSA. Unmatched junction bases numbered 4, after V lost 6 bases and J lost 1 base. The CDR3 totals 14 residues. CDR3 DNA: TGTGCCAGCAGTTGGACAGGGAGGAACACTGAAGCTTTCTTT. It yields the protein CASSWTGRNTEAFF.

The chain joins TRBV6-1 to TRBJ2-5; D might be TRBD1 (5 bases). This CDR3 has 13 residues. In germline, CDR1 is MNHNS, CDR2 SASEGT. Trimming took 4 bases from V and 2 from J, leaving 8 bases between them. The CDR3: CASSGQIQETQYF. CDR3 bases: TGTGCCAGCAGTGGACAGATTCAAGAGACCCAGTACTTC.

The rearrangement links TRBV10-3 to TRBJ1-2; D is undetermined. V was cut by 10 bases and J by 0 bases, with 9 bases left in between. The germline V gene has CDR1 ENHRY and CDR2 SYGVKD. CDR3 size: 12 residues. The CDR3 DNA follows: TGTGCCACAGTGGGCACTAACTATGGCTACACCTTC. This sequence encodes CATVGTNYGYTF.

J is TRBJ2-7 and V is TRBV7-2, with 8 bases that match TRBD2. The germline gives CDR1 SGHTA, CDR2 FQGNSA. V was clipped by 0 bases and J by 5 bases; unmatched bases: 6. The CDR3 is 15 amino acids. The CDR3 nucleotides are TGTGCCAGCAGCTTAGCAGGCGGGGGGCGAAACGAGCAGTACTTC. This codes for CASSLAGGGRNEQYF. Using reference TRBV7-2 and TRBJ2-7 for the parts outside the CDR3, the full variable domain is GAGVSQSPSNKVTEKGKDVELRCDPISGHTALYWYRQSLGQGLEFLIYFQGNSAPDKSGLPSDRFSAERTGGSVSTLTIQRTQQEDSAVYLCASSLAGGGRNEQYFGPGTRLTVT.

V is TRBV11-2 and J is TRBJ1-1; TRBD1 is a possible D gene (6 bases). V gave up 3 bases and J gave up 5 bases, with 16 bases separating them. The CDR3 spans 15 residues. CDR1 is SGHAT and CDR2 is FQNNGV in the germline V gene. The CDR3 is CASSLEGRGGTEAFF. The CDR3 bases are TGTGCCAGCAGCTTGGAGGGTAGGGGGGGAACTGAAGCTTTCTTT.

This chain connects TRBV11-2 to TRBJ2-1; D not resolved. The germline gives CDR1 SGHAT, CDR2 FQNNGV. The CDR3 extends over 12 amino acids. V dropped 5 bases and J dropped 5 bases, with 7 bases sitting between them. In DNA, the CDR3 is TGTGCCAGCAGCCCCGTAAACAATGAGCAGTTCTTC. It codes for CASSPVNNEQFF.

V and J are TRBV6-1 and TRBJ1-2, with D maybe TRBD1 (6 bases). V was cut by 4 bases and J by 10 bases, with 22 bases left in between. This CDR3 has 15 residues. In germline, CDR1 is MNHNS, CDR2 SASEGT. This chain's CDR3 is CASSVRPQGPTHYTF. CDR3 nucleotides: TGTGCCAGCAGTGTAAGACCCCAGGGGCCGACCCACTACACCTTC.

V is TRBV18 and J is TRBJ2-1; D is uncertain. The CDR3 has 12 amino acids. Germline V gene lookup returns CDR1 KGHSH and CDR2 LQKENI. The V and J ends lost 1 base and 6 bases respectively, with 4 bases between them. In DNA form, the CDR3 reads TGTGCCAGCTCACCACAGGGCAATGAGCAGTTCTTC. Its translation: CASSPQGNEQFF.

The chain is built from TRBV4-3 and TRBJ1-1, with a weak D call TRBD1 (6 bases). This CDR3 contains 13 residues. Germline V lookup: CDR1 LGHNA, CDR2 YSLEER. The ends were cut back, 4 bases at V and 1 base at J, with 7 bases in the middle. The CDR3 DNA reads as TGCGCCAGCAGCCGGGACAAGAACACTGAAGCTTTCTTT. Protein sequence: CASSRDKNTEAFF.

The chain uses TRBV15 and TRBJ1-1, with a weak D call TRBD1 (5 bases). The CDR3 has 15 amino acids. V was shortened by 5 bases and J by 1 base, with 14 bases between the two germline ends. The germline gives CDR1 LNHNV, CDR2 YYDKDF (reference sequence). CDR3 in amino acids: CATSGISRGNTEAFF. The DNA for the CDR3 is TGTGCCACCAGCGGAATAAGTAGGGGGAACACTGAAGCTTTCTTT.